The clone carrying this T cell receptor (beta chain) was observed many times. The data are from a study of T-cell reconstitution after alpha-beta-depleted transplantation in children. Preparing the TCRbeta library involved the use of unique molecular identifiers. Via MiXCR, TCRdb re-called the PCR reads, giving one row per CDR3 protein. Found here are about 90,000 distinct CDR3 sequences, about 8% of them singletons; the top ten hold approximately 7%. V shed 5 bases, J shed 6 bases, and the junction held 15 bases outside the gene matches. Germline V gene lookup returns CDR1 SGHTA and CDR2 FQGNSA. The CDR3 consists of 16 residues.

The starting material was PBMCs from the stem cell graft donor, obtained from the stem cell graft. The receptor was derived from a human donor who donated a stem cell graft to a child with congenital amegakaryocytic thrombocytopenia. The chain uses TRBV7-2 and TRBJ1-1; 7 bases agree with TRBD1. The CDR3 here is CASSTRGGGEAAEAFF. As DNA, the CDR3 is TGTGCCAGCAGCACCCGTGGAGGGGGCGAGGCGGCTGAAGCTTTCTTT.